The following is a T cell receptor beta chain sequence with its context. The antigen is undetermined. The data were taken from a study of Ad26.COV2.S vaccination and SARS-CoV-2 variants. Study as a whole: Of the COV1001 trial arms, the Ad26.COV2.S arm included the donor. The study, taken as a whole, reports: Among vaccine recipients, spike-specific TCR breadth exceeded that of placebo recipients. Recipients of vaccine and of placebo showed similar breadth of their non-spike TCR repertoires. Reported findings describe substantial breadth in spike-specific CD8+ and CD4+ T cell responses following vaccination.

Germline assignment: CDR1 SGHRS and CDR2 YFSETQ. Deletions cut 2 bases from V and 0 bases from J, with 5 bases between. The CDR3 extends over 14 amino acids. Indicated treatment: around 19 received Ad26.COV2.S at low or high dose, single or two shots; 5 received placebo; per-sample allocation not given. Material that was analyzed had been drawn on day 63 after the first vaccine or placebo injection. The method was immunoSEQ multiplex PCR; TCRdb's version includes in-frame clones alone and lacks a portion of them. Here the sample spans fewer than 500,000 clones, around 90% being singletons. The input for sequencing was peripheral blood, taken in a trial of Ad26.COV2.S vaccine versus placebo. V gene TRBV5-1 combines with J gene TRBJ1-4; D remains unclear. The receptor's source is a person between 18 and 65 years old who received the Ad26.COV2.S COVID-19 vaccine or a placebo. CDR3 protein: CASSFAATNEKLFF. The CDR3 DNA follows: TGCGCCAGCAGCTTTGCAGCAACTAATGAAAAACTGTTTTTT.